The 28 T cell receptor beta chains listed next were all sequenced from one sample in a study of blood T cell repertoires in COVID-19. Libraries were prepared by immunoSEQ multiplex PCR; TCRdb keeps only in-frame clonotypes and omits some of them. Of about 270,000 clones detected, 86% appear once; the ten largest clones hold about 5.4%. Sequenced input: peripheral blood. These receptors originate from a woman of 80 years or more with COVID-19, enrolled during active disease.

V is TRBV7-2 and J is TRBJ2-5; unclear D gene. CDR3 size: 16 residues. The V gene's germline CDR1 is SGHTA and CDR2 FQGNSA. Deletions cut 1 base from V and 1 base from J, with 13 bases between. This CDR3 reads CASSLERRVLQETQYF. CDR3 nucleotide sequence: TGTGCCAGCAGCTTAGAGCGACGAGTACTCCAAGAGACCCAGTACTTC.

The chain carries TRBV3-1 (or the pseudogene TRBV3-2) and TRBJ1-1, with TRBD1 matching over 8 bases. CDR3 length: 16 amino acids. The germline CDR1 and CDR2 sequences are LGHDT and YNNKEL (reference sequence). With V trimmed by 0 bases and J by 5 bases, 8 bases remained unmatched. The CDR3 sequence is CASSQEGHRGLTEAFF. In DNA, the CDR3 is TGTGCCAGCAGCCAAGAAGGGCACAGGGGGTTGACTGAAGCTTTCTTT.

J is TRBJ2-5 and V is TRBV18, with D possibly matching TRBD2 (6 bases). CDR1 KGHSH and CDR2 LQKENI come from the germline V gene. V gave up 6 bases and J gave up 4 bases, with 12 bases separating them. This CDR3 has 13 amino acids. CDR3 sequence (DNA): TGTGCCAGCTCCCGGGACGGGGGAGAGACCCAGTACTTC. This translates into CASSRDGGETQYF.

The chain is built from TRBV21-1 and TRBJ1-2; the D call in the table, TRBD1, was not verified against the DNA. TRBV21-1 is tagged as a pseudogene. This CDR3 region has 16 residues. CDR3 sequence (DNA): TGTGCCAGCAGCAAAGAGGACAGAGAAGCTAACTATGGCTACACCTTC. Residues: CASSKEDREANYGYTF.

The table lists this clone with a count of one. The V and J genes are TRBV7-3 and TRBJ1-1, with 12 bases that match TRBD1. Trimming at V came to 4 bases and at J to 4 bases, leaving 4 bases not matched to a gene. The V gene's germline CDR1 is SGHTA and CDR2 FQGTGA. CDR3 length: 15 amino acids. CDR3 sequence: CASSSGTGGFTEAFF. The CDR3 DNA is TGTGCCAGCAGCTCCGGGACAGGGGGCTTCACTGAAGCTTTCTTT.

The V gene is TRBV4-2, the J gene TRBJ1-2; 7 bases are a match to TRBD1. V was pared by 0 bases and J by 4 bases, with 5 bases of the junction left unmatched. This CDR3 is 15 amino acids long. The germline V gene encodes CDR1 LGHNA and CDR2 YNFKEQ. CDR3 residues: CASSQDRRDSYGYTF. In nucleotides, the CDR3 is TGTGCCAGCAGCCAAGATCGGAGGGACAGCTATGGCTACACCTTC.

The DNA of the CDR3 is TGTGCCAGCACCCCGGGGGGACTGATTTCCTACGAGCAGTACTTC. This sequence encodes CASTPGGLISYEQYF. The gene calls are TRBV7-2 and TRBJ2-7; TRBD2 aligns across 7 bases. J was trimmed by 1 base and V by 7 bases; bases with no gene match: 10. CDR3 length: 15 amino acids. CDR1 is SGHTA and CDR2 is FQGNSA in the germline V gene. The whole variable domain, filled in from reference TRBV7-2 and TRBJ2-7, reads GAGVSQSPSNKVTEKGKDVELRCDPISGHTALYWYRQSLGQGLEFLIYFQGNSAPDKSGLPSDRFSAERTGGSVSTLTIQRTQQEDSAVYLCASTPGGLISYEQYFGPGTRLTVT.

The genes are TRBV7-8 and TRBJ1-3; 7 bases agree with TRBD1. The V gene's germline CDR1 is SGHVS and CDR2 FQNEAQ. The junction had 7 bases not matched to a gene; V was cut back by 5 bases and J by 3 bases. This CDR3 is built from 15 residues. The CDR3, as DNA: TGTGCCAGCAGCCCCTTGGCAGGGGGTGGAAACACCATATATTTT. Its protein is CASSPLAGGGNTIYF.

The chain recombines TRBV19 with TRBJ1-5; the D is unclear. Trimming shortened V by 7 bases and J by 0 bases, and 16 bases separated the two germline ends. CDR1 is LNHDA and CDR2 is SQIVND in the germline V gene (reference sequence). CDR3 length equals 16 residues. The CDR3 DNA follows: TGTGCCAGTACCTTGGGTCGGGAGTATAGCAATCAGCCCCAGCATTTT. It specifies CASTLGREYSNQPQHF.

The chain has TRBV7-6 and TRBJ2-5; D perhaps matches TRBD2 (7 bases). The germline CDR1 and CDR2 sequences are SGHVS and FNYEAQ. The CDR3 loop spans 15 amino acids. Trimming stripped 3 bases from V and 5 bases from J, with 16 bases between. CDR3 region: CASSLKGGSYETQYF. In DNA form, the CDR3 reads TGTGCCAGCAGCTTGAAGGGGGGGTCTTACGAGACCCAGTACTTC.

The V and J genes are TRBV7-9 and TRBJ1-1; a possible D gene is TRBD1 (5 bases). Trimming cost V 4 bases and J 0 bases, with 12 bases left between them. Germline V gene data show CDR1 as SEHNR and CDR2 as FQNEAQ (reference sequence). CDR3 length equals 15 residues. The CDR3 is CASSSGRGMNTEAFF. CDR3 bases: TGTGCCAGCAGCTCAGGCCGGGGGATGAACACTGAAGCTTTCTTT.

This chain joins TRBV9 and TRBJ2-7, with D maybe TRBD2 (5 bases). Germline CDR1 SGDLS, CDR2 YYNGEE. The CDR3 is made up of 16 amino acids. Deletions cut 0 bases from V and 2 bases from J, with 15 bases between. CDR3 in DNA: TGTGCCAGCAGCGTAGCTAGCACTTCCCAGCCCTACGAGCAGTACTTC. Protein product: CASSVASTSQPYEQYF.

CDR3 residues: CASSSLRDRVSGNEKLFF. The CDR3 DNA reads TGTGCCAGCAGCTCCCTCAGGGACAGGGTTTCGGGGAATGAAAAACTGTTTTTT. This rearrangement joins TRBV5-6 to TRBJ1-4; 9 bases fit TRBD1. This CDR3 has 18 amino acids. The ends lost 3 bases at V and 5 bases at J; junction bases unmatched: 14. Germline V gene lookup returns CDR1 SGHDT and CDR2 YYEEEE.

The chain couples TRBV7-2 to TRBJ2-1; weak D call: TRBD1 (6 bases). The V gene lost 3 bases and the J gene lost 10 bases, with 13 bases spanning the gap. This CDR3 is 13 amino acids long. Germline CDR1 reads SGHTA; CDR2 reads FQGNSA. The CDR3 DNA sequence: TGTGCCAGCAGCTTCCCACAGGGTAGCGAGCAGTTCTTC. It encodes CASSFPQGSEQFF. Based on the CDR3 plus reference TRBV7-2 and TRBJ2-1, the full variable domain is GAGVSQSPSNKVTEKGKDVELRCDPISGHTALYWYRQSLGQGLEFLIYFQGNSAPDKSGLPSDRFSAERTGGSVSTLTIQRTQQEDSAVYLCASSFPQGSEQFFGPGTRLTVL.

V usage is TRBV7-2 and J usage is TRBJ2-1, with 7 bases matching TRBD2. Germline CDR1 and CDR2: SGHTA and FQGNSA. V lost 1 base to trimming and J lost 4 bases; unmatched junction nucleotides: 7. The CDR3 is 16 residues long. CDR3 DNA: TGTGCCAGCAGCTTAGTCACGGGGGGTCGATACAATGAGCAGTTCTTC. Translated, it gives CASSLVTGGRYNEQFF.

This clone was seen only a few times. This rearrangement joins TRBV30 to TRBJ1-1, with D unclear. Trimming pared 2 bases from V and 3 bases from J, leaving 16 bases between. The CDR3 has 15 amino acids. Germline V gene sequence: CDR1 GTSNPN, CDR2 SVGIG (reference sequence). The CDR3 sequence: CAWSSRGSTYTEAFF. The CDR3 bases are TGTGCCTGGAGTAGCCGGGGTTCTACCTACACTGAAGCTTTCTTT.

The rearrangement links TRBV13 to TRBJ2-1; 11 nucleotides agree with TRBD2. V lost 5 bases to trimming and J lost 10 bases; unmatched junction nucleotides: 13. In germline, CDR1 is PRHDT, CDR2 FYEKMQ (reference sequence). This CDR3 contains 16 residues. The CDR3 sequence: CASSRWDSGGAGEQFF. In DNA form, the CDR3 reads TGTGCCAGCAGCCGATGGGATAGCGGGGGGGCCGGAGAGCAGTTCTTC.

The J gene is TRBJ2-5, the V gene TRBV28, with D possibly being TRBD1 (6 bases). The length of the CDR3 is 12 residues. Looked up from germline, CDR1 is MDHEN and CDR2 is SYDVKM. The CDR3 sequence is CASQGQGETQYF. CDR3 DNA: TGTGCGTCCCAGGGGCAAGGGGAGACCCAGTACTTC.

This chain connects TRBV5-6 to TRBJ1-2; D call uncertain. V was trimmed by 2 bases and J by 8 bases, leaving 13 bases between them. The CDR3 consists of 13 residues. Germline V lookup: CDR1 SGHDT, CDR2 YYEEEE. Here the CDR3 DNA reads TGTGCCAGCAGCTTAGATCCTCCGGGAGGCTACACCTTC. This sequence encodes CASSLDPPGGYTF. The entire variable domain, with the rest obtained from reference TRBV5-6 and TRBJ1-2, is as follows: DAGVTQSPTHLIKTRGQQVTLRCSPKSGHDTVSWYQQALGQGPQFIFQYYEEEERQRGNFPDRFSGHQFPNYSSELNVNALLLGDSALYLCASSLDPPGGYTFGSGTRLTVV.

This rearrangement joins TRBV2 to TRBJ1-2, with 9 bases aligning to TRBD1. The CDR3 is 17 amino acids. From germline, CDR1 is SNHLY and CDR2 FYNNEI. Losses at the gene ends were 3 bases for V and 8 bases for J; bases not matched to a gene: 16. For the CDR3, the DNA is TGTGCCAGCAGTGACCCGGGACAGGGTCATGTGGATCGCGGCTACACCTTC. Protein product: CASSDPGQGHVDRGYTF.

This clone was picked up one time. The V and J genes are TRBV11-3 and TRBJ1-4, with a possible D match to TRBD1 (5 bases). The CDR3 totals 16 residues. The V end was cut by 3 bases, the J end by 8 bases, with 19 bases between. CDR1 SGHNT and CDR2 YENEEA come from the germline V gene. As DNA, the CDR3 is TGTGCCAGCAGCTTTGTTTACAGGTGGACATCGGAAAAACTGTTTTTT. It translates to CASSFVYRWTSEKLFF.

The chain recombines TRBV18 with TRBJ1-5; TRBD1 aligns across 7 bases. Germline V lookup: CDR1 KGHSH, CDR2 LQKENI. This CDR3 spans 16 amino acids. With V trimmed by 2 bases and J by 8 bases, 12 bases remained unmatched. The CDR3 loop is CASSPVGQTPWKPQHF. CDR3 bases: TGTGCCAGCTCACCAGTGGGACAGACCCCCTGGAAGCCCCAGCATTTT.

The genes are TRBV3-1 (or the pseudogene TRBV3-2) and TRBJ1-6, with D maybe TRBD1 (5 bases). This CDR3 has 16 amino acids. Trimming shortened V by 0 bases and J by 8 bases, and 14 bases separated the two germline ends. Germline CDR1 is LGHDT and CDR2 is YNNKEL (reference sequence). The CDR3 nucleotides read TGTGCCAGCAGCCAAGAATTTCGGGGGTTGTATTCACCCCTCCACTTT. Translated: CASSQEFRGLYSPLHF.

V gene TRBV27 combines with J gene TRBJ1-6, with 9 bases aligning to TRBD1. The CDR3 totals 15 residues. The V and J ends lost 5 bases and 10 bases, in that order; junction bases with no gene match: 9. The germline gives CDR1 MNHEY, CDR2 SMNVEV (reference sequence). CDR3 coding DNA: TGTGCCAGCAGTAGGACAGGGGATCGTCGGTCACCCCTCCACTTT. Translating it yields CASSRTGDRRSPLHF.

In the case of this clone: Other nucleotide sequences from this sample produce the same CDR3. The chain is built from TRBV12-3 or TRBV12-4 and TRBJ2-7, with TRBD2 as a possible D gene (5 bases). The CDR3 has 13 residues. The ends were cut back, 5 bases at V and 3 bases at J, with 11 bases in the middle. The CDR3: CASSGERRYEQYF. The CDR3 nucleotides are TGTGCCAGCAGTGGAGAGCGGCGCTACGAGCAGTACTTC.

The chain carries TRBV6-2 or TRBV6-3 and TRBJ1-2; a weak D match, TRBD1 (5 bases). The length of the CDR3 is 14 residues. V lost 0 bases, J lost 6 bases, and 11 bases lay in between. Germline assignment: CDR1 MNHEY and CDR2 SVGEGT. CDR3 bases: TGTGCCAGCAGTTACTCTAACCAGGGTAATGGCTACACCTTC. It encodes CASSYSNQGNGYTF.

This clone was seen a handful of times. The CDR3, as DNA: TGCGCCAGCAGCTTGGGGGACACAAATTCACCCCTCCACTTT. This translates into CASSLGDTNSPLHF. The chain links TRBV5-1 to TRBJ1-6, with D perhaps TRBD1 (6 bases). The CDR3 runs to 14 residues. The germline gives CDR1 SGHRS, CDR2 YFSETQ. Between the trimmed V and J ends, which lost 0 bases and 7 bases, there was a span of 8 bases.

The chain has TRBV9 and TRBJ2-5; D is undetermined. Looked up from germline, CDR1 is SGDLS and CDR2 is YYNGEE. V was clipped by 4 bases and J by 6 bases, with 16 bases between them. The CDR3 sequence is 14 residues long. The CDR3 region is CASSPLSTAKTQYF. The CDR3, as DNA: TGTGCCAGCAGCCCCCTTAGCACGGCAAAGACCCAGTACTTC.